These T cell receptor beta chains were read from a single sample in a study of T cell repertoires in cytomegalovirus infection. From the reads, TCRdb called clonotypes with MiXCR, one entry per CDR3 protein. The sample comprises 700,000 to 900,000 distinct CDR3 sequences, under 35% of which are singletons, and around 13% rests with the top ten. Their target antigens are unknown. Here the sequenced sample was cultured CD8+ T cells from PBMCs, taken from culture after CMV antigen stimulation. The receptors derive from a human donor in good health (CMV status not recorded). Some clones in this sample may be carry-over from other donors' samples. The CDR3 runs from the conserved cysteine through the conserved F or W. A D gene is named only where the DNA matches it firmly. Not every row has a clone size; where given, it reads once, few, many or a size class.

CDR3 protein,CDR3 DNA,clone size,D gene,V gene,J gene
CASSPISGNNEQFF,TGTGCCAGCAGCCCCATCAGCGGGAACAATGAGCAGTTCTTC,.,TRBD2,TRBV7-6,TRBJ2-1
CASSQRGGETGELFF,TGCGCCAGCAGCCAACGTGGTGGGGAAACCGGGGAGCTGTTTTTT,few,.,TRBV4-1,TRBJ2-2
CASRKYRGRGTEAFF,TGTGCCAGCAGAAAATACAGGGGGCGCGGAACTGAAGCTTTCTTT,many,TRBD1,TRBV6-5,TRBJ1-1
CATSRDLGIYNEQFF,TGTGCCACCAGCAGAGATTTAGGGATCTACAATGAGCAGTTCTTC,.,.,TRBV15,TRBJ2-1
CASSQTLTLNTGELFF,TGCGCCAGCAGCCAAACACTGACCCTAAACACCGGGGAGCTGTTTTTT,few,.,TRBV4-1,TRBJ2-2
CASRELAGGSNEQFF,TGTGCCAGTAGGGAACTAGCGGGGGGATCTAATGAGCAGTTCTTC,few,TRBD2,TRBV19,TRBJ2-1
CATSREGSGGFNNEQFF,TGTGCCACCAGCAGAGAAGGTAGCGGGGGGTTTAACAATGAGCAGTTCTTC,.,TRBD2,TRBV15,TRBJ2-1
CASSFGTPNSPLHF,TGTGCCAGCAGTTTCGGGACACCAAATTCACCCCTCCACTTT,few,.,TRBV27,TRBJ1-6
CASSYRAKNIQYF,TGTGCCAGCAGTTACCGAGCCAAAAACATTCAGTACTTC,few,.,TRBV6-5,TRBJ2-4
CASAPGQAYEQYF,TGTGCTAGTGCTCCGGGACAGGCCTACGAGCAGTACTTC,.,TRBD1,TRBV12-5,TRBJ2-7
CASSPRDRAANEQFF,TGTGCCAGCAGCCCTCGGGACAGGGCTGCTAATGAGCAGTTCTTC,.,TRBD1,TRBV3-1,TRBJ2-1